The 4 T cell receptor beta chains given below trace back to one sample, sequenced in a study of T cell responses to AZD1222 COVID-19 vaccine. The assay was immunoSEQ multiplex PCR, and TCRdb's table has in-frame clones only and misses some. The sample yields about 120,000 clones, approximately 90% seen once. This specimen consisted of peripheral blood, obtained on day 0 of AZD1222 vaccination. These receptors originate from an adult in good health.

The chain joins TRBV18 to TRBJ1-2, with 8 bases lining up with TRBD1. J gave up 7 bases and V 0 bases, and 10 bases lay outside the gene matches. The germline gives CDR1 KGHSH, CDR2 LQKENI. The CDR3 totals 16 residues. In DNA form, the CDR3 reads TGTGCCAGCTCACCACCGACCACAGGGGGGTTGGTTGGCTACACCTTC. Residues: CASSPPTTGGLVGYTF. The variable domain in full, completed from reference TRBV18 and TRBJ1-2, reads NAGVMQNPRHLVRRRGQEARLRCSPMKGHSHVYWYRQLPEEGLKFMVYLQKENIIDESGMPKERFSAEFPKEGPSILRIQQVVRGDSAAYFCASSPPTTGGLVGYTFGSGTRLTVV.

The V call is TRBV7-2, the J call TRBJ2-1; 7 bases are a match to TRBD2. This CDR3 comprises 14 residues. Germline assignment: CDR1 SGHTA and CDR2 FQGNSA. J lost 7 bases, V lost 0 bases, and 3 bases had no gene match. CDR3 nucleotide sequence: TGTGCCAGCAGCTTAGCGGCCGGGGGGAATGAGCAGTTCTTC. Protein: CASSLAAGGNEQFF.

This chain uses TRBV5-1 with TRBJ1-1, with D unresolved. Trimming stripped 0 bases from V and 1 base from J, with 7 bases between. The CDR3 length is 14 residues. Germline CDR1 is SGHRS and CDR2 is YFSETQ. CDR3: CASSLVQTNTEAFF. The DNA of the CDR3 is TGCGCCAGCAGCTTGGTGCAGACGAACACTGAAGCTTTCTTT.

The CDR3 bases are TGTGCCTGGAGTGTCCTAGCGGTCAGCACAGATACGCAGTATTTT. It translates to CAWSVLAVSTDTQYF. The genes are TRBV30 and TRBJ2-3, with 7 bases matching TRBD2. With 0 bases clipped from V and 0 bases from J, the junction kept 3 bases outside the gene matches. The CDR3 is 15 residues long. Germline V CDR1 and CDR2: GTSNPN, SVGIG (reference sequence).